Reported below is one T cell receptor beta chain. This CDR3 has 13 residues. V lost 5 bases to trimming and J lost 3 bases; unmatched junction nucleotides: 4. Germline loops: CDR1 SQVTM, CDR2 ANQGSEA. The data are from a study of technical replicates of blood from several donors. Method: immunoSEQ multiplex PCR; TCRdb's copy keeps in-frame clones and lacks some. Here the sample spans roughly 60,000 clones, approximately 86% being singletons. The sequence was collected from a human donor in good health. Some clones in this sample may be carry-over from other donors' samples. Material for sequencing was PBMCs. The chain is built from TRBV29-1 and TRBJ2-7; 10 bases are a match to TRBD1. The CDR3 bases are TGCAGCGTTTCGGGACAGGGGTTCTACGAGCAGTACTTC. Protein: CSVSGQGFYEQYF.